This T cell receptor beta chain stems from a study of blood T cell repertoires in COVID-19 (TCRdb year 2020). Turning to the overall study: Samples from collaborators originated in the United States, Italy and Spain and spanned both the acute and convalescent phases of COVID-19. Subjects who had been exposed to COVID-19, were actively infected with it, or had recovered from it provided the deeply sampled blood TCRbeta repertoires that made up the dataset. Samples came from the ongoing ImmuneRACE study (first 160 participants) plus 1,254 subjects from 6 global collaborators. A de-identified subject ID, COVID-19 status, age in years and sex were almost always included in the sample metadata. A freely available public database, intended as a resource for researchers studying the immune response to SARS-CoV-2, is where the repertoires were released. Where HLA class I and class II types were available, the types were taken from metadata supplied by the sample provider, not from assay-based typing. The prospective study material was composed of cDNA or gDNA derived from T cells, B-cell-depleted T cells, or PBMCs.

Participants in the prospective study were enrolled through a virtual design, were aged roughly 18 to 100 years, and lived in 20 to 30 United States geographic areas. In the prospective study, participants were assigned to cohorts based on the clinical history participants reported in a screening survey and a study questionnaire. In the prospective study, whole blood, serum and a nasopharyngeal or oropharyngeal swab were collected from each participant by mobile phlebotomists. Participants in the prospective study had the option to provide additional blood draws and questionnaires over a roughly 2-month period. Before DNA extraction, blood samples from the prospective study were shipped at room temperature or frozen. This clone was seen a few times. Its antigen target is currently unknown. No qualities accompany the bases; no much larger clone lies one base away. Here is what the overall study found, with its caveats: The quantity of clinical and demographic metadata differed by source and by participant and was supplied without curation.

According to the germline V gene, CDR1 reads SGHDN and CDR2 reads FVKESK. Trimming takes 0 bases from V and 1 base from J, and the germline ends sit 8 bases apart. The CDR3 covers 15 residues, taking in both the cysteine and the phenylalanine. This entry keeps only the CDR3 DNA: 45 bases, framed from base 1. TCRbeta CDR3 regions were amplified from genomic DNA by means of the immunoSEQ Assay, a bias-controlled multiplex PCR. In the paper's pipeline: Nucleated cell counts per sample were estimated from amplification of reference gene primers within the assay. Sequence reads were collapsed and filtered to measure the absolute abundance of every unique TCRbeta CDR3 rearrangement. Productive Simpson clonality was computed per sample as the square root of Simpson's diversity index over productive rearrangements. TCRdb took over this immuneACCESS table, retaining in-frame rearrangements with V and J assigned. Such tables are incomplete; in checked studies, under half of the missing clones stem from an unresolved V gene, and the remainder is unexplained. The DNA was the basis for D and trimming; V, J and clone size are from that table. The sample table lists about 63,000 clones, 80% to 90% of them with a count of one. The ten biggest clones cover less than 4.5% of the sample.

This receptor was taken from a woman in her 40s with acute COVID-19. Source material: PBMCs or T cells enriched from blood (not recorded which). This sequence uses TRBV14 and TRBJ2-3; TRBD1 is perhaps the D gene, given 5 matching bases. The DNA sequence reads TGTGCCAGCAGCCAAGAAGGGGCGCGCACAGATACGCAGTATTTT. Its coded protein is CASSQEGARTDTQYF. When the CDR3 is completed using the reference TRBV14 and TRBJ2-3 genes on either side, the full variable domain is EAGVTQFPSHSVIEKGQTVTLRCDPISGHDNLYWYRRVMGKEIKFLLHFVKESKQDESGMPNNRFLAERTGGTYSTLKVQPAELEDSGVYFCASSQEGARTDTQYFGPGTRLTVL.